This TCR beta chain was captured by sequencing in a study of identical twins. TCRdb analysed the 5' RACE reads with MiXCR anew, one entry per CDR3 protein. This sample yields fewer than 500,000 distinct CDR3 sequences, of which around 24% are seen a single time; 2.9% belongs to the top ten. Study-level findings and limits: Recombination models fit unrelated individuals' TCR alpha sharing but underestimated twins'.

The CDR3 extends over 14 amino acids. CDR1 DFQATT and CDR2 SNEGSKA come from the germline V gene (reference sequence). The V gene lost 4 bases and the J gene lost 2 bases, with 14 bases spanning the gap. In this sample, this clonotype turned up a few times. Its specificity is unknown. The sample was also reused in another study, on T cells expressing NK-cell markers. That report notes: From sorted CD3+CD56+NKG2C+, CD3+CD56+NKG2C- and CD3+CD56-NKG2C+ T cells came the TCR beta repertoires.

Source material: CD4+ T cells sorted from blood. The chain recombines TRBV20-1 with TRBJ1-1; tentative D call: TRBD1 (5 bases). This receptor was taken from a woman aged 18-30 years in good health. CDR3 in amino acids: CSATTGDGNTEAFF. The CDR3 DNA reads as TGCAGTGCTACCACGGGGGACGGAAACACTGAAGCTTTCTTT.